This T cell receptor beta chain was observed in a study of T cell repertoires in cytomegalovirus infection. Points from the study as a whole: The cumulative frequency of public TCR beta families identified carriers of CMV plus the relevant HLA.

TCRdb re-analysed the reads in MiXCR, keeping a single row per CDR3 protein. The sample consists of 450,000 to 650,000 distinct CDR3 sequences, over 35% of them appearing once. The CDR3 extends over 11 amino acids. V was pared by 10 bases and J by 12 bases, with 17 bases between. Details on this clonotype: Its specificity is not known.

The source was cultured PBMCs, collected from culture after CMV antigen stimulation. This chain connects TRBV12-3 or TRBV12-4 to TRBJ2-3; D is unresolved. This clonotype originated in a human donor in good health (CMV status not recorded). Some clones in this sample may be carry-over from other donors' samples. The CDR3 sequence is CATSPAEAQYF. The CDR3 coding sequence is TGTGCCACCAGCCCGGCTGAGGCCCAGTATTTT.